The 7 T cell receptor beta chains below were found in one sample sequenced in a study of shared clonotypes between healthy human individuals. The repertoire was sequenced with immunoSEQ multiplex PCR; TCRdb's copy has only in-frame clones and lacks some. The sample has a few million clones; over 85% are singletons. Sample: naive CD4+ T cells from PBMCs. Regarding subset: CD45RA+ positively selected. These receptors originate from a young man in good health. Some clones in this sample may be carry-over from other donors' samples.

Note on this clone: Other DNA sequences in this sample translate to the same CDR3. V usage is TRBV19 and J usage is TRBJ2-1; 7 nucleotides align to TRBD2. Germline values: CDR1 LNHDA, CDR2 SQIVND (reference sequence). CDR3 length: 15 amino acids. Trimming at V came to 3 bases and at J to 4 bases, leaving 6 bases not matched to a gene. This CDR3 is CASSIRASGYNEQFF. In DNA form, the CDR3 reads TGTGCCAGTAGTATCAGGGCTAGCGGTTACAATGAGCAGTTCTTC.

The chain is built from TRBV5-6 and TRBJ2-7; D may be TRBD2 (6 bases). The germline gives CDR1 SGHDT, CDR2 YYEEEE. V was clipped by 4 bases and J by 4 bases, with 12 bases between them. The CDR3 runs 13 residues. The CDR3 DNA is TGTGCCAGCAGCGCGGCGGGATTGTACGAGCAGTACTTC. Translation gives CASSAAGLYEQYF.

The V and J genes are TRBV25-1 and TRBJ2-2; TRBD2 aligns across 7 bases. The CDR3 has 15 amino acids. V was clipped by 1 base and J by 6 bases; unmatched bases: 5. CDR1 is MGHDK and CDR2 is SYGVNS in the germline V gene. The CDR3 region is CASSESWGGPGELFF. The CDR3 coding sequence is TGTGCCAGCAGTGAATCTTGGGGGGGACCCGGGGAGCTGTTTTTT. The whole variable domain, remainder taken from reference TRBV25-1 and TRBJ2-2, is EADIYQTPRYLVIGTGKKITLECSQTMGHDKMYWYQQDPGMELHLIHYSYGVNSTEKGDLSSESTVSRIRTEHFPLTLESARPSHTSQYLCASSESWGGPGELFFGEGSRLTVL.

The chain has TRBV27 and TRBJ2-1; weak D call: TRBD1 (6 bases). Germline CDR1 MNHEY, CDR2 SMNVEV (reference sequence). This CDR3 contains 13 residues. Trimming took off 7 bases at V and 8 bases at J, with 15 bases between the two ends. CDR3 in DNA: TGTGCCAGCACCGCCACGACAGGCCATGAGCAGTTCTTC. It translates to CASTATTGHEQFF.

The chain couples TRBV5-1 to TRBJ2-3; TRBD2 agrees at 14 bases. This CDR3 has 15 residues. The ends lost 4 bases at V and 5 bases at J; junction bases unmatched: 3. CDR1 is SGHRS and CDR2 is YFSETQ in the germline V gene. The DNA of the CDR3 is TGCGCCAGCAGCGCCGGACTAGCGGGAGGAGATACGCAGTATTTT. This encodes CASSAGLAGGDTQYF.

A single count supports this clone. The CDR3 sequence: CASSLLGSVYNEQFF. The DNA of the CDR3 is TGTGCCAGCAGTTTGCTGGGCTCGGTCTACAATGAGCAGTTCTTC. The chain recombines TRBV27 with TRBJ2-1, with unresolved D. Germline-derived CDR1 and CDR2 are MNHEY and SMNVEV (reference sequence). Trimming removed 3 bases from V and 3 bases from J, with 12 bases in between. The CDR3 contains 15 residues.

About this clone: Other DNA sequences in the same sample also yield this CDR3. The chain couples TRBV28 to TRBJ1-1; possibly TRBD1 for D (5 bases). There are 13 residues in the CDR3. Germline V lookup: CDR1 MDHEN, CDR2 SYDVKM. V was clipped by 3 bases and J by 5 bases, with 10 bases between them. The CDR3 sequence: CASSLGGLTEAFF. CDR3 sequence (DNA): TGTGCCAGCAGTTTGGGGGGTCTTACTGAAGCTTTCTTT.